This entry lists 24 T cell receptor beta chains sequenced from one sample in a study of blood T cells in healthy people across ages. A second PCR, run for roughly 7 to 12 cycles, used a sample-barcoded 5' primer plus a J-beta primer mix. Each CDR3 protein gets one entry after TCRdb re-called the 5' RACE reads with MiXCR. Counted here are 1.8 million or so distinct CDR3 sequences, approximately 39% occurring once; the ten biggest clones make up roughly 23%. Sequencing input: blood. The source is a human donor in good health.

In its sample, this clonotype was seen a few times. This chain connects TRBV12-3 or TRBV12-4 to TRBJ1-1; no firm D call. The CDR3 covers 13 residues. Between the trimmed V and J ends, which lost 1 base and 6 bases, there was a span of 9 bases. Here the CDR3 reads CASSLGGPPEAFF. The CDR3 DNA reads as TGTGCCAGCAGTTTAGGAGGACCCCCTGAAGCTTTCTTT.

This clonotype was recorded a few times. An end of the junction does not agree with germline; a read error may underlie this. The chain employs TRBV5-1 and TRBJ2-5; 9 nucleotides line up with TRBD1. Germline V gives CDR1 SGHRS, CDR2 YFSETQ. The CDR3 spans 14 residues. CDR3 DNA: TGTGCCAGCAGCGTACAGGGGGCCGGAGAGACCCAGTACTTC. It specifies CASSVQGAGETQYF.

This clonotype showed up just a few times. The gene calls are TRBV7-9 and TRBJ2-3, with 9 bases lining up with TRBD1. The trim removed 3 bases at V and 0 bases at J, leaving 4 bases unmatched. CDR1 is SEHNR and CDR2 is FQNEAQ in the germline V gene (reference sequence). The CDR3 loop spans 16 amino acids. The CDR3 loop is CASSFIGTGSTDTQYF. CDR3 in DNA: TGTGCCAGCAGCTTTATTGGGACAGGGAGCACAGATACGCAGTATTTT. Variable domain in full (rest from reference TRBV7-9 and TRBJ2-3): DTGVSQNPRHKITKRGQNVTFRCDPISEHNRLYWYRQTLGQGPEFLTYFQNEAQLEKSRLLSDRFSAERPKGSFSTLEIQRTEQGDSAMYLCASSFIGTGSTDTQYFGPGTRLTVL.

This clonotype has more than one count but fewer than ten. The J gene is TRBJ1-1, the V gene TRBV12-3 or TRBV12-4, with 7 bases fitting TRBD1. Unmatched junction bases numbered 5, after V lost 1 base and J lost 3 bases. CDR3 size: 15 residues. The CDR3 sequence: CASSLGEGAYTEAFF. DNA for the CDR3: TGTGCCAGCAGTTTAGGGGAGGGGGCATACACTGAAGCTTTCTTT.

In this sample, this clonotype turned up a few times. The rearrangement uses TRBV4-2 and TRBJ2-1; D possibly corresponds to TRBD1 (5 bases). V lost 7 bases and J 0 bases, leaving 13 bases between the germline ends. From germline, CDR1 is LGHNA and CDR2 YNFKEQ. The CDR3 has 15 residues. The CDR3, as DNA: TGTGCCAGCACTGAGGCAGACAGCTCCTACAATGAGCAGTTCTTC. Its protein is CASTEADSSYNEQFF.

The chain couples TRBV20-1 to TRBJ2-5; 7 bases are shared with TRBD2. The CDR3 runs to 14 residues. The V gene end was trimmed by 6 bases and the J gene end by 1 base; junction bases not matched to a gene: 8. Germline-derived CDR1 and CDR2 are DFQATT and SNEGSKA (reference sequence). The CDR3 here is CSAPRAGFQETQYF. The DNA of the CDR3 is TGCAGTGCGCCCAGAGCGGGATTCCAAGAGACCCAGTACTTC.

This rearrangement joins TRBV7-2 to TRBJ2-5; the D is unclear. The ends were cut back, 6 bases at V and 11 bases at J, with 16 bases in the middle. Germline lookup yields CDR1 SGHTA and CDR2 FQGNSA. This CDR3 comprises 12 residues. The CDR3 reads CASSGSLYVQYF. The CDR3 DNA is TGTGCCAGCAGTGGGTCTCTCTACGTGCAGTACTTC.

In DNA form, the CDR3 reads TGCAGTGCTAGAGATGGGGGGCGGGGGACCAATCAGCCCCAGCATTTT. It codes for CSARDGGRGTNQPQHF. V gene TRBV20-1 combines with J gene TRBJ1-5; D may be TRBD1 (6 bases). Looked up from germline, CDR1 is DFQATT and CDR2 is SNEGSKA (reference sequence). CDR3 length equals 16 residues. V was clipped by 0 bases and J by 3 bases, with 15 bases between them.

The chain couples TRBV7-6 to TRBJ1-4; D ambiguous. Trimming stripped 5 bases from V and 0 bases from J, with 19 bases between. Germline CDR1 reads SGHVS; CDR2 reads FNYEAQ. The CDR3 is 18 amino acids. As DNA, the CDR3 is TGTGCCAGCAGCCGACTCCCACTTATAGGGACAACTAATGAAAAACTGTTTTTT. Translated, it gives CASSRLPLIGTTNEKLFF.

This clonotype was counted a few times. The V and J genes are TRBV6-2 or TRBV6-3 and TRBJ2-1; a possible D gene is TRBD2 (5 bases). V lost 6 bases and J lost 2, with 14 bases in between. CDR1 and CDR2 (germline): MNHEY, SVGEGT. This CDR3 contains 15 residues. CDR3 DNA: TGTGCCAGCAGACAGCGGTCATCCACCTACAATGAGCAGTTCTTC. It encodes CASRQRSSTYNEQFF.

The chain recombines TRBV12-3 or TRBV12-4 with TRBJ2-7, with no clear D. Trimming pared 6 bases from V and 2 bases from J, leaving 11 bases between. The CDR3 sequence is 13 residues long. The CDR3 DNA reads TGTGCCAGCAGCAACTCCCCCGCCTACGAGCAGTACTTC. Its protein product is CASSNSPAYEQYF.

This chain's CDR3 is CASSIGAGRPYEQYF. The CDR3 nucleotides read TGTGCCAGCAGTATCGGGGCAGGAAGACCCTACGAGCAGTACTTC. This chain uses TRBV13 with TRBJ2-4, with D possibly called TRBD1 or TRBD2 (5 bases each). The last part of the DNA fits TRBJ2-7 better; the J call may be wrong. CDR1 is PRHDT, CDR2 FYEKMQ, per germline (reference sequence). The CDR3 is 15 amino acids.

This clonotype occurred once. The junction and the germline gene differ at one end; a read error may be behind it. The J gene is TRBJ2-6, the V gene TRBV29-1, with TRBD1 as a possible D gene (6 bases). Germline CDR1 SQVTM, CDR2 ANQGSEA. The CDR3 covers 16 residues. CDR3 nucleotide sequence: TGCAGTGTTGGGGCAGGGGCCAGGGCTGGGGCCAACGTCCTGACTTTC. It encodes CSVGAGARAGANVLTF.

The chain combines TRBV4-3 with TRBJ2-7, with D possibly matching TRBD2 (6 bases). V lost 1 base and J lost 5, with 12 bases in between. CDR3 length equals 14 residues. Germline V gene lookup returns CDR1 LGHNA and CDR2 YSLEER. DNA for the CDR3: TGCGCCAGCAGCCAAGGCAGCGGGTCGCACGAGCAGTACTTC. Residues: CASSQGSGSHEQYF.

A remark on this clonotype: The germline gene is not matched at one end of the junction; a read error may be the cause. V usage is TRBV11-2 and J usage is TRBJ1-1, with a weak D call TRBD1 (5 bases). CDR3 length equals 15 residues. Germline CDR1 is SGHAT and CDR2 is FQNNGV. CDR3 DNA: TGTGTCAGCAGCCGGACATTCCTACGTGGGGCTGAAGCTTTCTTT. It is translated as CVSSRTFLRGAEAFF.

J is TRBJ1-1 and V is TRBV7-9; 7 bases match TRBD1. The CDR3 length is 14 residues. J was trimmed by 8 bases and V by 6 bases; bases with no gene match: 12. CDR1 is SEHNR, CDR2 FQNEAQ, per germline (reference sequence). CDR3 DNA: TGTGCCAGCAGTCGACCCGGGGAGGGGGCAGAAGCTTTCTTT. Residues: CASSRPGEGAEAFF.

V and J are TRBV2 and TRBJ1-2; D is unclear. Germline V gene lookup returns CDR1 SNHLY and CDR2 FYNNEI. V gave up 2 bases and J gave up 8 bases, with 15 bases separating them. The CDR3 is 14 amino acids. The CDR3 nucleotides read TGTGCCAGCAGTGAAATTCTGGCTCTTAGCGGCTACACCTTC. Translated, it gives CASSEILALSGYTF.

This clonotype was observed a few times. The chain has TRBV6-2 or TRBV6-3 and TRBJ2-1; D remains unclear. The CDR3 has 13 residues. The V and J ends lost 2 bases and 4 bases respectively, with 6 bases between them. Germline values: CDR1 MNHEY, CDR2 SVGEGT. For the CDR3, the DNA is TGTGCCAGCAGTTACGGGGTATACAATGAGCAGTTCTTC. It encodes CASSYGVYNEQFF.

As regards this clonotype: The junction does not match germline at one end; this may be a read error. The V gene is TRBV12-3 or TRBV12-4, the J gene TRBJ2-1; 9 bases map to TRBD1. There are 14 residues in the CDR3. The CDR3 DNA follows: TGTGCCAGCAGTGGGACAGGGAGAGTAGGGGAGCTGTTCTTC. Residues: CASSGTGRVGELFF.

V and J are TRBV15 and TRBJ2-3; TRBD1 aligns across 9 bases. This CDR3 is 16 amino acids long. Per the germline V gene, CDR1 is LNHNV and CDR2 is YYDKDF (reference sequence). With V trimmed by 2 bases and J by 2 bases, 5 bases remained unmatched. DNA of the CDR3: TGTGCCACCAGCAGAAGGACAGGGGCTTTCACAGATACGCAGTATTTT. Its translation: CATSRRTGAFTDTQYF.

This clonotype was seen only once. A junction boundary mismatches the germline segment, possibly from a read error. The rearrangement uses TRBV20-1 and TRBJ2-7; D remains ambiguous. This CDR3 contains 14 residues. Germline CDR1 DFQATT, CDR2 SNEGSKA (reference sequence). CDR3 residues: CSARDRLSSCEQYF. The CDR3 DNA is TGCAGTGCTAGAGATAGACTGAGCTCCTGCGAGCAGTACTTC.

V usage is TRBV11-2 and J usage is TRBJ2-7; 7 bases map to TRBD1. The germline V gene has CDR1 SGHAT and CDR2 FQNNGV. V shed 5 bases and J 4 bases; nucleotides not matched to a gene: 20. CDR3 length: 18 residues. The CDR3 coding sequence is TGTGCCAGCAGCCAAGACAGGGCCCCGTCCCGGATTCTTTACGAGCAGTACTTC. Its translation: CASSQDRAPSRILYEQYF.

This clonotype was detected a few times. The chain employs TRBV4-3 and TRBJ1-1; D is possibly TRBD1 (5 bases). Germline CDR1 LGHNA, CDR2 YSLEER. Deletions cut 1 base from V and 1 base from J, with 13 bases between. The CDR3 is made up of 16 amino acids. The CDR3 region has the DNA TGCGCCAGCAGCCAAGTGTGGGGCGATGAGAACACTGAAGCTTTCTTT. This sequence encodes CASSQVWGDENTEAFF.

As concerns this clonotype: A much larger clone lies a single base off, so this may be a read error. In this CDR3 the conserved last residue, phenylalanine or tryptophan, is missing, so a read error is likely. This chain links TRBV6-2 or TRBV6-3 with TRBJ2-6, with unresolved D. Per the germline V gene, CDR1 is MNHEY and CDR2 is SVGEGT. The germline V and J ends were trimmed by 4 bases and 9 bases, with 13 bases remaining between them. This CDR3 region has 14 residues. CDR3 sequence: CASSFGSAVNVLTV. The CDR3 DNA reads as TGTGCCAGCAGTTTTGGGTCAGCCGTCAACGTCCTGACTGTC.